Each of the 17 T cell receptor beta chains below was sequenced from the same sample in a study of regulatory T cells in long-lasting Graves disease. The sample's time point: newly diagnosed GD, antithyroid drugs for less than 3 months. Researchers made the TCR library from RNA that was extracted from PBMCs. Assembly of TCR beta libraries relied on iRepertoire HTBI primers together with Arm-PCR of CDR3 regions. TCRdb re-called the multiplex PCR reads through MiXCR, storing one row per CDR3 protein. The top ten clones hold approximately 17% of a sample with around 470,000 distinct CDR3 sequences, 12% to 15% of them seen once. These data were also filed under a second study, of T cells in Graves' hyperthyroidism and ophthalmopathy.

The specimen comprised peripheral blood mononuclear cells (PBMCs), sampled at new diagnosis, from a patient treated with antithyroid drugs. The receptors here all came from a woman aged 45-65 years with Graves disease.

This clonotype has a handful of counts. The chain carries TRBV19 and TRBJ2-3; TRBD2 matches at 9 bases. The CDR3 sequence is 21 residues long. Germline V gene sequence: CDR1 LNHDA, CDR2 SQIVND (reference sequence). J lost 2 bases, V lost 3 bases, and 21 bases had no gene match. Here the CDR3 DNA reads TGTGCCAGTAGTATTTTTCCCGCGGTAGCGGGAGAAGGTGGGCTCACAGATACGCAGTATTTT. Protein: CASSIFPAVAGEGGLTDTQYF.

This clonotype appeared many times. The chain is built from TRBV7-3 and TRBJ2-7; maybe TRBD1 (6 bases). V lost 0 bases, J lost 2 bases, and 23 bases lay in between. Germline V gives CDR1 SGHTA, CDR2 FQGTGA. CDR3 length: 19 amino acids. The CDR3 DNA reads TGTGCCAGCAGCTTAACCCGGGACAAGAAGGCCCTCGACCCCTACGAGCAGTACTTC. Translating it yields CASSLTRDKKALDPYEQYF.

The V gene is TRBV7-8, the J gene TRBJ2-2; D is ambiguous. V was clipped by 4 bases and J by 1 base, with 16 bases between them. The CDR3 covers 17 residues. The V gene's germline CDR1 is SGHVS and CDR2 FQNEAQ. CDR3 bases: TGTGCCAGCAGCTCATTCCGGGCGATAAGGAACACCGGGGAGCTGTTTTTT. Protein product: CASSSFRAIRNTGELFF.

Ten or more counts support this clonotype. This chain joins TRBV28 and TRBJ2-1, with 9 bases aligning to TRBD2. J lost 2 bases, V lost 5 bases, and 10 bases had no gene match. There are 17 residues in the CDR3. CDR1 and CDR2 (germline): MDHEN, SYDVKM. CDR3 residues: CASSQKLGGRAYNEQFF. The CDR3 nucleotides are TGTGCCAGCAGTCAAAAGTTAGGCGGGAGGGCCTACAATGAGCAGTTCTTC.

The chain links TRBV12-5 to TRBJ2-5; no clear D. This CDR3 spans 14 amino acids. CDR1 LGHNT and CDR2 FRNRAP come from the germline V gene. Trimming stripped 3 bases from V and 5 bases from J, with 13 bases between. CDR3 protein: CASGFTPRRETQYF. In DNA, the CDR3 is TGTGCTAGTGGTTTTACCCCCCGGCGGGAGACCCAGTACTTC.

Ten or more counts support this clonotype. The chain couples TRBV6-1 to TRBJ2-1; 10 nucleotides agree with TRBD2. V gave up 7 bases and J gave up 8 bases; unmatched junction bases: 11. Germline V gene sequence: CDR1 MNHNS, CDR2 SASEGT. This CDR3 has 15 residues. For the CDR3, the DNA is TGTGCCAGCACATACCCGGGACTAGCGAGGCATGAGCAGTTCTTC. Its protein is CASTYPGLARHEQFF.

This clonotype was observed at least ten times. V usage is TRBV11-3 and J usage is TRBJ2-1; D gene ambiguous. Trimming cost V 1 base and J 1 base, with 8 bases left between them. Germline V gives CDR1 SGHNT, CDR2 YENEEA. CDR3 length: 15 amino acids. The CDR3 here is CASSLVSSSYNEQFF. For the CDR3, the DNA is TGTGCCAGCAGCTTAGTGTCCTCGTCCTACAATGAGCAGTTCTTC.

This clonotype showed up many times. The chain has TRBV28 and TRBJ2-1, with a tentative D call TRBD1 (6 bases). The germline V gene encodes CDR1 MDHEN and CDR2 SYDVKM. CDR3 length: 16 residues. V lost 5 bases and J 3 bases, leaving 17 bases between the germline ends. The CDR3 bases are TGTGCCAGCAGTCCACAGGGTTTTCTCCTCTACAATGAGCAGTTCTTC. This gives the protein CASSPQGFLLYNEQFF.

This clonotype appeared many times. CDR3 in amino acids: CASSANRDRGNSPLHF. In DNA, the CDR3 is TGTGCCAGCAGTGCAAACCGGGACAGGGGTAATTCACCCCTCCACTTT. The chain links TRBV3-1 to TRBJ1-6, with 10 nucleotides matching TRBD1. This CDR3 is built from 16 residues. V was clipped by 6 bases and J by 6 bases; unmatched bases: 8. The germline V gene has CDR1 LGHDT and CDR2 YNNKEL (reference sequence).

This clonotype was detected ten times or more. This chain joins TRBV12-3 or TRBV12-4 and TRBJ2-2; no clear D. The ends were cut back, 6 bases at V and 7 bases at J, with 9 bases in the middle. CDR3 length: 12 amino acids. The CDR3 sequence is CASRPKNGELFF. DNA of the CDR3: TGTGCCAGCAGGCCCAAAAACGGGGAGCTGTTTTTT.

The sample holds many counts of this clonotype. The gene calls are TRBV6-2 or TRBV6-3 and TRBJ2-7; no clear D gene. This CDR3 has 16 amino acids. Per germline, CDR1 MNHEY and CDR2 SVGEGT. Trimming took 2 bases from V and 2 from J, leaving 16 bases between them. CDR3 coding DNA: TGTGCCAGCAGTTACAATTGGGCACACCGGGCCTACGAGCAGTACTTC. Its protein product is CASSYNWAHRAYEQYF.

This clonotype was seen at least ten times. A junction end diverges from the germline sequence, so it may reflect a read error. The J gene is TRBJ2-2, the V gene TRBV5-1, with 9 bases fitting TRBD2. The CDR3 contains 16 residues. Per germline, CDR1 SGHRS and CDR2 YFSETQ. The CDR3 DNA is TGCGCCAGCAGCTTGTCACCTAGCGGGAACCCCGGGGAGCTGTTTTTT. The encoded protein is CASSLSPSGNPGELFF.

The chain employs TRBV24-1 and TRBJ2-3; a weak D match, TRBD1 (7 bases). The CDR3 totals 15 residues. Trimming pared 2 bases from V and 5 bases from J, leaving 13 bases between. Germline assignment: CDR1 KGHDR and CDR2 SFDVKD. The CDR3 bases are TGTGCCACCAGTGATTCTCGACAGGGAGGAGATACGCAGTATTTT. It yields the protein CATSDSRQGGDTQYF.

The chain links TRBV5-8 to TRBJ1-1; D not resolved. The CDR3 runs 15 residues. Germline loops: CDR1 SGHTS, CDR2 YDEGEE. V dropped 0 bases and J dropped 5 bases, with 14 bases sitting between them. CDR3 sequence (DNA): TGTGCCAGCAGCTTGGCCGGCAGGTCGAGGACTGAAGCTTTCTTT. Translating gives CASSLAGRSRTEAFF.

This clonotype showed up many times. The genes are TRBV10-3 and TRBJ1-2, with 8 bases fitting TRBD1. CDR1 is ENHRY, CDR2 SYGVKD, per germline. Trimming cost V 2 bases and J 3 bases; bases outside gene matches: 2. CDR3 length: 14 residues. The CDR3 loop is CAISEGQGDYGYTF. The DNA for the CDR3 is TGTGCCATCAGTGAGGGACAGGGAGACTATGGCTACACCTTC.

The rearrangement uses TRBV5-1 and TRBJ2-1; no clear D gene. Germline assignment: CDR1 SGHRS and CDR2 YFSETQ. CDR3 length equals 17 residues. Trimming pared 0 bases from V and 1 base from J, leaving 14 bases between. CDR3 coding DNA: TGCGCCAGCAGCTTGGGAACTGGACGCAGTTCCTACAATGAGCAGTTCTTC. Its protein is CASSLGTGRSSYNEQFF. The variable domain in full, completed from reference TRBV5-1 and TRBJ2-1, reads KAGVTQTPRYLIKTRGQQVTLSCSPISGHRSVSWYQQTPGQGLQFLFEYFSETQRNKGNFPGRFSGRQFSNSRSEMNVSTLELGDSALYLCASSLGTGRSSYNEQFFGPGTRLTVL.

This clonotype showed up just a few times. CDR3 amino acids: CASSLGTTIQETQYF. For the CDR3, the DNA is TGCGCCAGCAGCTTGGGGACGACCATTCAAGAGACCCAGTACTTC. The rearrangement uses TRBV5-1 and TRBJ2-5; D is uncertain. CDR3 length: 15 amino acids. CDR1 SGHRS and CDR2 YFSETQ come from the germline V gene. V was cut by 0 bases and J by 2 bases, with 11 bases left in between.